This T cell receptor (beta chain) was recorded in a study of blood T cell repertoires in COVID-19. Study as a whole: Nucleic acid was either cDNA or gDNA, and it came from T cells, B-cell-depleted T cells, or PBMCs.

The Seattle patients, enrolled during active infection, were followed longitudinally. The V gene's germline CDR1 is SGHNT and CDR2 YENEEA. This CDR3 spans 13 amino acids. Deletions cut 5 bases from V and 4 bases from J, with 8 bases between. Repertoires were generated with immunoSEQ multiplex PCR, while TCRdb's copy carries only in-frame clones and drops some. The table lists roughly 500,000 clones, about 91% of them singletons. Sequenced input: peripheral blood. This receptor was identified in a young man with COVID-19, enrolled during active disease. The chain joins TRBV11-3 to TRBJ2-2; D remains unclear. CDR3 amino acids: CASSVGVTGELFF. The DNA for the CDR3 is TGTGCCAGCAGCGTAGGAGTCACCGGGGAGCTGTTTTTT.